A single sample gave rise to the 32 T cell receptor beta chains below, sequenced in a study of blood T cell repertoires in COVID-19. TCRdb's copy holds only in-frame clones and misses some; the assay was immunoSEQ multiplex PCR. Here the sample spans over 150,000 clones, less than 90% being singletons. Sequencing used peripheral blood. Every receptor here comes from a young man with acute or convalescent COVID-19.

This sequence joins TRBV15 and TRBJ1-1; D may be TRBD1 (6 bases). CDR1 LNHNV and CDR2 YYDKDF come from the germline V gene (reference sequence). This CDR3 has 13 amino acids. Trimming removed 3 bases at V and 4 bases at J, with 9 bases between. The DNA for the CDR3 is TGTGCCACCAGCAGGAGAGGGGGCACTGAAGCTTTCTTT. Amino acid sequence: CATSRRGGTEAFF. Using reference TRBV15 and TRBJ1-1 for the parts outside the CDR3, the full variable domain is DAMVIQNPRYQVTQFGKPVTLSCSQTLNHNVMYWYQQKSSQAPKLLFHYYDKDFNNEADTPDNFQSRRPNTSFCFLDIRSPGLGDTAMYLCATSRRGGTEAFFGQGTRLTVV.

The gene calls are TRBV27 and TRBJ2-2, with a possible D match to TRBD2 (5 bases). CDR3 size: 13 residues. CDR1 is MNHEY and CDR2 is SMNVEV in the germline V gene (reference sequence). V was clipped by 7 bases and J by 6 bases, with 12 bases between them. The CDR3 loop is CASKPTRAGELFF. The CDR3 DNA follows: TGTGCCAGCAAGCCAACGAGGGCCGGGGAGCTGTTTTTT.

The rearrangement uses TRBV5-5 and TRBJ1-1; D ambiguous. Deletions cut 2 bases from V and 5 bases from J, with 13 bases between. Germline-derived CDR1 and CDR2 are SGHKS and YYEKEE (reference sequence). The CDR3 is made up of 14 amino acids. In DNA form, the CDR3 reads TGTGCCAGCAGCTTCGCCGGGAAGAGTACTGAAGCTTTCTTT. Translation gives CASSFAGKSTEAFF.

The genes are TRBV28 and TRBJ1-3; D gene ambiguous. CDR1 and CDR2 from the germline V gene are MDHEN and SYDVKM. The CDR3 covers 14 residues. V was cut by 5 bases and J by 0 bases, with 8 bases left in between. The CDR3 DNA follows: TGTGCCAGCAGTCGTATTCGCTCTGGAAACACCATATATTTT. This encodes CASSRIRSGNTIYF.

This chain joins TRBV10-3 and TRBJ1-1; perhaps TRBD1 as D (5 bases). The CDR3 totals 14 residues. The V and J ends lost 2 bases and 0 bases respectively, with 7 bases between them. CDR1 and CDR2 from the germline V gene are ENHRY and SYGVKD. The CDR3 here is CAISERQMNTEAFF. In DNA, the CDR3 is TGTGCCATCAGTGAGAGACAGATGAACACTGAAGCTTTCTTT.

V gene TRBV18 combines with J gene TRBJ2-1; 8 positions match TRBD1. With V trimmed by 6 bases and J by 9 bases, 7 bases remained unmatched. Germline CDR1 is KGHSH and CDR2 is LQKENI. CDR3 length: 13 amino acids. CDR3 in DNA: TGTGCCAGCTCGCCGGACAGGGATCTTGAGCAGTTCTTC. This encodes CASSPDRDLEQFF.

The rearrangement links TRBV11-2 to TRBJ1-5; D may be TRBD1 (6 bases). CDR1 is SGHAT and CDR2 is FQNNGV in the germline V gene. V lost 1 base and J 7 bases, leaving 14 bases between the germline ends. This CDR3 has 15 amino acids. CDR3 protein: CASSLAGGDNQPQHF. Written as DNA, the CDR3 is TGTGCCAGCAGCTTAGCGGGGGGGGACAACCAGCCCCAGCATTTT.

The sample holds a few counts of this clone. CDR3 region: CASSRINRVTEAFF. The DNA of the CDR3 is TGTGCCAGCAGCCGGATTAACAGGGTTACTGAAGCTTTCTTT. The chain recombines TRBV27 with TRBJ1-1, with a possible D match to TRBD1 (6 bases). Germline V gene data show CDR1 as MNHEY and CDR2 as SMNVEV (reference sequence). V dropped 6 bases and J dropped 5 bases, with 16 bases sitting between them. This CDR3 region has 14 residues.

The rearrangement joins TRBV28 to TRBJ1-2; D not resolved. The CDR3 covers 14 residues. The germline V and J ends were trimmed by 5 bases and 0 bases, with 10 bases remaining between them. Germline CDR1 is MDHEN and CDR2 is SYDVKM. CDR3 coding DNA: TGTGCCAGCAGTGAGCTCGTAGCTAACTATGGCTACACCTTC. Protein: CASSELVANYGYTF.

This clone appeared a few times. This sequence joins TRBV18 and TRBJ1-1; 8 positions match TRBD1. The CDR3 has 14 residues. Trimming took 4 bases from V and 7 from J; bases not matched to a gene: 8. Germline V CDR1 and CDR2: KGHSH, LQKENI. CDR3 sequence reads: CASSLDRAGIEAFF. In nucleotides, the CDR3 is TGTGCCAGCTCACTGGACAGGGCGGGGATTGAAGCTTTCTTT.

This chain uses TRBV5-1 with TRBJ1-1; a possible D gene is TRBD1 (5 bases). The CDR3 length is 13 residues. V was shortened by 7 bases and J by 4 bases, with 14 bases between the two germline ends. The germline gives CDR1 SGHRS, CDR2 YFSETQ. The CDR3, as DNA: TGCGCCAGCGGCGACAGTCCTTTCACTGAAGCTTTCTTT. Its protein is CASGDSPFTEAFF.

The genes are TRBV7-9 and TRBJ1-1, with D possibly matching TRBD1 (6 bases). Trimming removed 2 bases from V and 4 bases from J, with 11 bases in between. The CDR3 length is 14 residues. Germline CDR1 is SEHNR and CDR2 is FQNEAQ (reference sequence). CDR3 sequence reads: CASSLTGISTEAFF. Here the CDR3 DNA reads TGTGCCAGCAGCTTAACAGGGATTTCCACTGAAGCTTTCTTT.

The V gene is TRBV5-5, the J gene TRBJ1-4, with 8 bases aligning to TRBD1. The J segment lost 5 bases and the V segment lost 0 bases, leaving 0 bases of the junction unmatched. The CDR3 extends over 14 amino acids. Germline V lookup: CDR1 SGHKS, CDR2 YYEKEE (reference sequence). For the CDR3, the DNA is TGTGCCAGCAGCTTGGGGGACAGGAATGAAAAACTGTTTTTT. This sequence encodes CASSLGDRNEKLFF. The whole variable domain, filled in from reference TRBV5-5 and TRBJ1-4, reads DAGVTQSPTHLIKTRGQQVTLRCSPISGHKSVSWYQQVLGQGPQFIFQYYEKEERGRGNFPDRFSARQFPNYSSELNVNALLLGDSALYLCASSLGDRNEKLFFGSGTQLSVL.

The chain has TRBV5-1 and TRBJ2-1; TRBD1 matches at 10 bases. CDR1 and CDR2 from the germline V gene are SGHRS and YFSETQ. The CDR3 contains 17 residues. J gave up 0 bases and V 4 bases, and 7 bases lay outside the gene matches. The CDR3 sequence: CASSPGTGASSYNEQFF. For the CDR3, the DNA is TGCGCCAGCAGCCCCGGGACAGGGGCTAGCTCCTACAATGAGCAGTTCTTC.

The rearrangement joins TRBV5-1 to TRBJ1-2; 7 bases match TRBD1. J gave up 7 bases and V 0 bases, and 15 bases lay outside the gene matches. The CDR3 has 17 amino acids. Germline lookup yields CDR1 SGHRS and CDR2 YFSETQ. The CDR3 is CASSLGEWDSPGGGYTF. In DNA, the CDR3 is TGCGCCAGCAGCTTGGGGGAATGGGACAGCCCTGGGGGTGGCTACACCTTC.

V and J are TRBV29-1 and TRBJ2-1; perhaps TRBD1 as D (5 bases). This CDR3 has 12 residues. V dropped 4 bases and J dropped 3 bases, with 7 bases sitting between them. Per germline, CDR1 SQVTM and CDR2 ANQGSEA. The CDR3 here is CSVVQDYNEQFF. The CDR3 coding sequence is TGCAGCGTTGTACAGGACTACAATGAGCAGTTCTTC.

CDR3 in DNA: TGTGCCAGCAGTTTTCGGACAAACGGGGGAAAACTGTTTTTT. This encodes CASSFRTNGGKLFF. V usage is TRBV28 and J usage is TRBJ1-4; D possibly corresponds to TRBD1 (5 bases). The V end was cut by 3 bases, the J end by 10 bases, with 15 bases between. Germline lookup yields CDR1 MDHEN and CDR2 SYDVKM. This CDR3 is 14 amino acids long. The entire variable domain, with the rest obtained from reference TRBV28 and TRBJ1-4, is as follows: DVKVTQSSRYLVKRTGEKVFLECVQDMDHENMFWYRQDPGLGLRLIYFSYDVKMKEKGDIPEGYSVSREKKERFSLILESASTNQTSMYLCASSFRTNGGKLFFGSGTQLSVL.

CDR3 DNA: TGTGCCAGCAGCCTACGTTCCAGGGGACTGAACACTGAAGCTTTCTTT. Its translation is CASSLRSRGLNTEAFF. The V call is TRBV13, the J call TRBJ1-1; D perhaps matches TRBD1 (6 bases). The germline CDR1 and CDR2 sequences are PRHDT and FYEKMQ (reference sequence). The CDR3 runs to 16 residues. The V end was cut by 5 bases, the J end by 0 bases, with 16 bases between.

The genes are TRBV11-2 and TRBJ1-2; 8 nucleotides match TRBD1. V was pared by 3 bases and J by 1 base, with 10 bases of the junction left unmatched. Per germline, CDR1 SGHAT and CDR2 FQNNGV. CDR3 length: 17 residues. This CDR3 reads CASSFSGNRGNNYGYTF. Written as DNA, the CDR3 is TGTGCCAGCAGCTTCTCGGGCAACAGGGGGAATAACTATGGCTACACCTTC. Full variable domain (rest looked up from reference TRBV11-2 and TRBJ1-2): EAGVAQSPRYKIIEKRQSVAFWCNPISGHATLYWYQQILGQGPKLLIQFQNNGVVDDSQLPKDRFSAERLKGVDSTLKIQPAKLEDSAVYLCASSFSGNRGNNYGYTFGSGTRLTVV.

Turning to this clone: Other DNA sequences in this specimen translate into the identical CDR3. The J gene is TRBJ1-5, the V gene TRBV6-5; the D gene is possibly TRBD1 (6 bases). From germline, CDR1 is MNHEY and CDR2 SVGAGI. This CDR3 has 14 amino acids. The ends were cut back, 6 bases at V and 2 bases at J, with 11 bases in the middle. CDR3 loop: CASSRGGGNQPQHF. CDR3 sequence (DNA): TGTGCCAGCAGCAGAGGGGGGGGCAATCAGCCCCAGCATTTT.

The V call is TRBV4-1, the J call TRBJ2-5; 7 nucleotides agree with TRBD2. Germline V gives CDR1 MGHRA, CDR2 YSYEKL. CDR3 length: 15 amino acids. The ends lost 4 bases at V and 4 bases at J; junction bases unmatched: 9. The CDR3 coding sequence is TGCGCCAGCAGCCCCCGGGGGAGGGCCGCAGAGACCCAGTACTTC. Translating it yields CASSPRGRAAETQYF.

This clone was picked up a small number of times. This sequence joins TRBV19 and TRBJ2-7, with D maybe TRBD2 (5 bases). The CDR3 has 13 amino acids. Germline CDR1 and CDR2: LNHDA and SQIVND (reference sequence). Trimming took off 5 bases at V and 3 bases at J, with 11 bases between the two ends. The CDR3 loop reads CASSPTRFYEQYF. The DNA of the CDR3 is TGTGCCAGTAGTCCTACTAGGTTCTACGAGCAGTACTTC.

About this clone itself: One end of the junction fails to match germline, which may point to a read error. The chain has TRBV7-7 and TRBJ2-5, with D possibly TRBD2 on 5 matching bases. The CDR3 is 15 residues long. Germline V gene data show CDR1 as SSHAT and CDR2 as FNYEAQ (reference sequence). CDR3 DNA: TGTGCTAGCAGCTTCGTGGGAGAACCCCAAGAGACCCAGTACTTC. Translating it yields CASSFVGEPQETQYF.

This clone was recorded only once. V and J are TRBV13 and TRBJ2-7; TRBD1 matches at 11 bases. The CDR3 contains 16 residues. The J segment lost 4 bases and the V segment lost 5 bases, leaving 10 bases of the junction unmatched. Germline CDR1 is PRHDT and CDR2 is FYEKMQ (reference sequence). CDR3 region: CASSPSGQGAVYEQYF. In nucleotides, the CDR3 is TGTGCCAGCAGCCCCAGTGGACAGGGGGCTGTTTACGAGCAGTACTTC.

The rearrangement links TRBV5-4 to TRBJ1-1, with unresolved D. CDR1 is SGHNT, CDR2 YYREEE, per germline (reference sequence). This CDR3 is 12 amino acids long. V gave up 0 bases and J gave up 6 bases, with 6 bases separating them. The CDR3 DNA follows: TGTGCCAGCAGCTTGGGCCAGGCTGAAGCTTTCTTT. It translates to CASSLGQAEAFF.

The V call is TRBV11-2, the J call TRBJ2-2; 7 nucleotides agree with TRBD2. The CDR3 is made up of 16 amino acids. The V gene's germline CDR1 is SGHAT and CDR2 FQNNGV. After removal of 1 base from V and 6 bases from J, the junction contained 8 bases not matched to a gene. CDR3 sequence: CASSLVRTRGAGELFF. The CDR3 DNA follows: TGTGCCAGCAGCTTAGTGAGGACTAGGGGCGCCGGGGAGCTGTTTTTT. Filled out from reference TRBV11-2 and TRBJ2-2, the complete variable domain reads EAGVAQSPRYKIIEKRQSVAFWCNPISGHATLYWYQQILGQGPKLLIQFQNNGVVDDSQLPKDRFSAERLKGVDSTLKIQPAKLEDSAVYLCASSLVRTRGAGELFFGEGSRLTVL.

V usage is TRBV6-5 and J usage is TRBJ1-2; D perhaps matches TRBD1 (6 bases). The CDR3 totals 13 residues. V was trimmed by 10 bases and J by 6 bases, leaving 18 bases between them. From germline, CDR1 is MNHEY and CDR2 SVGAGI. The CDR3 protein is CATAATGYDGYTF. The CDR3 DNA reads as TGTGCCACAGCCGCAACAGGGTATGATGGCTACACCTTC.

The genes are TRBV5-1 and TRBJ1-3; unclear D gene. V was clipped by 10 bases and J by 1 base, with 9 bases between them. The germline V gene has CDR1 SGHRS and CDR2 YFSETQ. This CDR3 has 12 residues. The CDR3 DNA reads as TGCGCCCCGTCGGGGTCTGGAAACACCATATATTTT. Its protein is CAPSGSGNTIYF.

This clone was observed a handful of times. The chain recombines TRBV3-1 (or the pseudogene TRBV3-2) with TRBJ2-2; no reliable D call. CDR3 length equals 14 residues. Trimming took 6 bases from V and 2 from J, leaving 10 bases between them. Germline lookup yields CDR1 LGHDT and CDR2 YNNKEL (reference sequence). The CDR3 here is CASSPNRNTGELFF. Here the CDR3 DNA reads TGTGCCAGCAGTCCGAACAGAAACACCGGGGAGCTGTTTTTT.

This chain links TRBV5-4 with TRBJ2-7, with 7 bases matching TRBD1. The CDR3 extends over 15 amino acids. Germline lookup yields CDR1 SGHNT and CDR2 YYREEE (reference sequence). Unmatched junction bases numbered 6, after V lost 0 bases and J lost 3 bases. CDR3 sequence: CASSLAGTAGYEQYF. The CDR3 bases are TGTGCCAGCAGCTTGGCCGGGACAGCAGGCTACGAGCAGTACTTC. Based on the CDR3 plus reference TRBV5-4 and TRBJ2-7, the full variable domain is ETGVTQSPTHLIKTRGQQVTLRCSSQSGHNTVSWYQQALGQGPQFIFQYYREEENGRGNFPPRFSGLQFPNYSSELNVNALELDDSALYLCASSLAGTAGYEQYFGPGTRLTVT.

This chain links TRBV28 with TRBJ2-1; 12 nucleotides match TRBD2. This CDR3 is built from 15 residues. Germline assignment: CDR1 MDHEN and CDR2 SYDVKM. The trim removed 6 bases at V and 4 bases at J, leaving 4 bases unmatched. CDR3 in amino acids: CASRSGTSGYNEQFF. The CDR3 coding sequence is TGTGCCAGCAGATCCGGGACTAGCGGGTACAATGAGCAGTTCTTC.

The chain uses TRBV5-6 and TRBJ2-7, with 8 bases matching TRBD2. Germline V CDR1 and CDR2: SGHDT, YYEEEE. Germline trimming cut 2 bases from V and 4 bases from J; bases unmatched to any gene: 8. CDR3 length equals 15 residues. For the CDR3, the DNA is TGTGCCAGCAGCTTCACCGGGACTAGTAAATACGAGCAGTACTTC. It yields the protein CASSFTGTSKYEQYF.